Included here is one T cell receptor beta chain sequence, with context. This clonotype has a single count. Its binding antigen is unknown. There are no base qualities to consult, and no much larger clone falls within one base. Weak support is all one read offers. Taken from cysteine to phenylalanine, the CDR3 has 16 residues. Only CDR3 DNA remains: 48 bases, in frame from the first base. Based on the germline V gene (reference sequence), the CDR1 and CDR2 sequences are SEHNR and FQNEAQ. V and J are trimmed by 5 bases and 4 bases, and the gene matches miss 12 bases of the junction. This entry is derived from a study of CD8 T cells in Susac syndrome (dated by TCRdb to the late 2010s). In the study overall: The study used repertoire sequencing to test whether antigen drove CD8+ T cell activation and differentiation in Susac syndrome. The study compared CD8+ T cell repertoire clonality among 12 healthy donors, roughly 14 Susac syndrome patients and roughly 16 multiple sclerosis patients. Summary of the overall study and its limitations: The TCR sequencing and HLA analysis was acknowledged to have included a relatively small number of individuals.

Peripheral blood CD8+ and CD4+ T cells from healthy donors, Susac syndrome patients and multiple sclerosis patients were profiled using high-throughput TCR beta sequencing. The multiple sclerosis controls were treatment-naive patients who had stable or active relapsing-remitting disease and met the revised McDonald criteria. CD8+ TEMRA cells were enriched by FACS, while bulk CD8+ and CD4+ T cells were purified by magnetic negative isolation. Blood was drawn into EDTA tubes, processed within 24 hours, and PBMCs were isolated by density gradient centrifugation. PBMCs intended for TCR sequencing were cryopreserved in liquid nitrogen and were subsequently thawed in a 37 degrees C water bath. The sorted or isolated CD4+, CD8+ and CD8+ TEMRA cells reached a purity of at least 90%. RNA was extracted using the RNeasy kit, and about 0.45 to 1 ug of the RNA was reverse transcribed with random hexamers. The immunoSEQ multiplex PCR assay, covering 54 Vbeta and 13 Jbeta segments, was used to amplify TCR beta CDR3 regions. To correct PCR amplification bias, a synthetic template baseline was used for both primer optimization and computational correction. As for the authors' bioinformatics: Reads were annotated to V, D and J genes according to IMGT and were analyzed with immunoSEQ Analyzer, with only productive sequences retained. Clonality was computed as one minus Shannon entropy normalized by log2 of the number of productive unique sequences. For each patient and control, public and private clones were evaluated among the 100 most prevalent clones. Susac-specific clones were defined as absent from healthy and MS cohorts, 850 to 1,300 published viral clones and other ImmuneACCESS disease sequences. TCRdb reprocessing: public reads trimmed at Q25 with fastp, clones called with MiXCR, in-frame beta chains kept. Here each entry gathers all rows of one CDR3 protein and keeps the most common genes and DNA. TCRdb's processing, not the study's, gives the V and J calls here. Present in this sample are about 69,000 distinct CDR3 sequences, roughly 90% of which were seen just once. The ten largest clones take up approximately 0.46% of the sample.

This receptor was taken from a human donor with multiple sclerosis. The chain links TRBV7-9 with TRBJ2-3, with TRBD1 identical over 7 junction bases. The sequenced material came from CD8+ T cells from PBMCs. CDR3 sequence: CASSPWTGAAADTQYF. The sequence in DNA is TGTGCCAGCAGCCCGTGGACAGGCGCGGCCGCAGATACGCAGTATTTT.